This section outlines one T cell receptor beta chain sequence together with its context. What it binds is not known. In the PCR, 60 Vbeta and 13 Jbeta primers were used. Produced via immunoSEQ multiplex PCR; TCRdb's table is partial and in-frame only. Of around 140,000 clones listed, approximately 72% are singletons. The sample comes from a study of cytomegalovirus exposure and HLA in healthy donors. Background on the study: T cells numbering around 180 million yielded 117 million unique TCR beta sequences in an earlier analysis.

Study-level points and caveats: HLA restriction was apparent for most CMV-associated TCR beta chains in a later analysis. A cluster of highly shared sequence variants was likely a sequencing artifact. According to an earlier analysis, most TCR beta V segments yielded productive rearrangements about 87% or about 30% of the time.

The V gene lost 1 base and the J gene lost 7 bases, with 9 bases spanning the gap. Looked up from germline, CDR1 is SGDLS and CDR2 is YYNGEE. This CDR3 has 14 residues. This chain joins TRBV9 and TRBJ1-6; D is ambiguous. The TCR comes from a woman aged 60-75 years in good health and CMV-seronegative. The sample comprised PBMCs. For the CDR3, the DNA is TGTGCCAGCAGCGTACGGGGAGTAAATTCACCCCTCCACTTT. It translates to CASSVRGVNSPLHF.